This T cell receptor beta chain was captured in a study of glioma-infiltrating T cells after dendritic cell vaccination. The table came from immunoSEQ multiplex PCR; TCRdb's copy has only in-frame clones and leaves some out. In the table there are roughly 100,000 clones, 85% to 90% of which are singletons. Time point indicated: after dendritic cell vaccination, including at tumor progression/relapse. There are 16 residues in the CDR3. The germline V gene has CDR1 SGHRS and CDR2 YFSETQ. Trimming left V 0 bases short and J 3 bases short, with 15 bases between. This sequence originates from a human donor with glioblastoma. The sample in question was blood, obtained after dendritic cell vaccination. J is TRBJ1-2 and V is TRBV5-1; possible D gene TRBD1, 6 bases. The CDR3 sequence: CASSLVGTPRDYGYTF. The CDR3 bases are TGCGCCAGCAGCTTGGTCGGGACACCGAGGGACTATGGCTACACCTTC.